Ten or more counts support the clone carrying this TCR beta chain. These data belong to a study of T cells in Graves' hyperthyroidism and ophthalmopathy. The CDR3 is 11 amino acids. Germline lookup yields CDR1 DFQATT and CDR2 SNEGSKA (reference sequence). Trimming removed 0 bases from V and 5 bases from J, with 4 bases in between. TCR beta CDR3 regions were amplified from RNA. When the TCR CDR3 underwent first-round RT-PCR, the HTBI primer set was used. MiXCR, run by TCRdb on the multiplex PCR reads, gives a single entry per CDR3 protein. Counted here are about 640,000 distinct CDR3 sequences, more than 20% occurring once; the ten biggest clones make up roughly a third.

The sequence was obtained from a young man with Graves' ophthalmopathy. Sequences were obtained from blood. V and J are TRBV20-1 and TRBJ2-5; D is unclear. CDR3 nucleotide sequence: TGCAGTGCTAGAGATAGCGAGACCCAGTACTTC. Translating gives CSARDSETQYF.